A selection of T cell receptor beta chains follows, all from one sample in a study of regulatory T cells in long-lasting Graves disease. TCRdb independently ran MiXCR on the multiplex PCR reads; one entry per CDR3 protein. The table lists 500,000 or so distinct CDR3 sequences, about 16% of them singletons, with roughly 25% in the top ten. This same sample was also taken into another study, of T cells in Graves' hyperthyroidism and ophthalmopathy.

The input for sequencing was peripheral blood mononuclear cells (PBMCs), taken at new diagnosis, from a patient treated with antithyroid drugs. The origin of the receptors is a woman aged 35-65 years with Graves disease. CDR3s include the opening cysteine and the closing phenylalanine or tryptophan. The order of the fields is clone size, J gene, V gene, D gene, CDR3 protein, CDR3 DNA. A D gene is named only where the DNA matches it firmly. The size of a clone is reported for some rows only, either as once, few or many, or as a class for expanded clones.

size: many
J: TRBJ2-3
V: TRBV11-2
D: TRBD2
CDR3: CASSSNSGVGSTDTQYF
DNA: TGTGCCAGCAGCTCCAATAGCGGGGTAGGGAGCACAGATACGCAGTATTTT

size: few
J: TRBJ2-7
V: TRBV7-7
D: NA
CDR3: CASSSGAGPGYEQYF
DNA: TGTGCCAGCAGCTCAGGGGCCGGACCCGGCTACGAGCAGTACTTC

size: few
J: TRBJ2-1
V: TRBV6-2/TRBV6-3
D: TRBD1
CDR3: CASSYGGQGFEQFF
DNA: TGTGCCAGCAGTTACGGCGGACAGGGGTTTGAGCAGTTCTTC

size: NA
J: TRBJ1-1
V: TRBV13
D: TRBD1
CDR3: CASSPIGQGTEALF
DNA: TGTGCCAGCAGCCCAATCGGACAGGGTACTGAAGCTCTCTTT

size: NA
J: TRBJ2-2
V: TRBV7-2
D: NA
CDR3: CASSLIEIPGTGELFF
DNA: TGTGCCAGCAGCTTAATCGAGATCCCTGGCACCGGGGAGCTGTTTTTT

size: NA
J: TRBJ2-1
V: TRBV2
D: NA
CDR3: CASSRDYPGYEQFF
DNA: TGTGCCAGCAGTAGGGATTACCCGGGATATGAGCAGTTCTTC

size: many
J: TRBJ2-5
V: TRBV2
D: TRBD1
CDR3: CASSPDRGRQETQYF
DNA: TGTGCCAGCAGCCCAGACAGGGGTCGGCAAGAGACCCAGTACTTC

size: many
J: TRBJ1-5
V: TRBV2
D: TRBD1
CDR3: CATGQALSDEPQHF
DNA: TGTGCCACGGGACAGGCCTTATCTGATGAGCCCCAGCATTTT

size: many
J: TRBJ2-5
V: TRBV5-4
D: TRBD2
CDR3: CASSPRLAGEQETQYF
DNA: TGTGCCAGCAGCCCACGACTAGCGGGGGAACAAGAGACCCAGTACTTC

size: few
J: TRBJ1-1
V: TRBV6-5
D: NA
CDR3: CASSSGPPGGCTEAFF
DNA: TGTGCCAGCAGTTCCGGACCGCCCGGAGGTTGCACTGAAGCTTTCTTT

size: NA
J: TRBJ1-3
V: TRBV5-1
D: NA
CDR3: CASSLRQSPGNTIYF
DNA: TGCGCCAGCAGCTTGAGGCAGTCCCCTGGAAACACCATATATTTT

size: many
J: TRBJ1-1
V: TRBV7-9
D: NA
CDR3: CASSSGSTEAFF
DNA: TGTGCCAGCAGTTCGGGGAGCACTGAAGCTTTCTTT

size: NA
J: TRBJ1-5
V: TRBV6-4
D: TRBD1
CDR3: CARSDRDSQPQHF
DNA: TGTGCCAGGTCGGACAGGGATTCTCAGCCCCAGCATTTT

size: NA
J: TRBJ2-7
V: TRBV28
D: TRBD2
CDR3: CASSPPYTSGGQGLYEQYF
DNA: TGTGCCAGCAGTCCCCCCTACACTAGCGGGGGACAGGGCCTCTACGAGCAGTACTTC

size: NA
J: TRBJ1-1
V: TRBV3-1
D: NA
CDR3: CASSQSWGGAVFEAFF
DNA: TGTGCCAGCAGCCAATCCTGGGGGGGGGCTGTCTTTGAAGCTTTCTTT

size: NA
J: TRBJ1-6
V: TRBV6-1
D: TRBD1
CDR3: CASSPGQSNSPLHF
DNA: TGTGCCAGCAGCCCGGGACAGTCCAATTCACCCCTCCACTTT

size: few
J: TRBJ1-1
V: TRBV5-6
D: NA
CDR3: CASSFSNSGEAFF
DNA: TGTGCCAGCAGCTTCTCGAATTCAGGTGAAGCTTTCTTT

size: many
J: TRBJ2-3
V: TRBV5-1
D: NA
CDR3: CASSLARTTDTQYF
DNA: TGCGCCAGCAGCTTGGCCAGGACCACAGATACGCAGTATTTT

size: many
J: TRBJ2-1
V: TRBV27
D: TRBD2
CDR3: CASTRTSGVYNEQFF
DNA: TGTGCCAGCACCAGGACTAGCGGGGTTTACAATGAGCAGTTCTTC

size: many
J: TRBJ2-7
V: TRBV7-9
D: TRBD1
CDR3: CASSSPGTGRYEQYF
DNA: TGTGCCAGCAGCTCACCCGGGACAGGGCGCTACGAGCAGTACTTC

size: many
J: TRBJ1-5
V: TRBV12-3/TRBV12-4
D: NA
CDR3: CASSLRGSNQPQHF
DNA: TGTGCCAGCAGCTTGAGGGGAAGCAATCAGCCCCAGCATTTT

size: NA
J: TRBJ1-6
V: TRBV9
D: NA
CDR3: CASKRGDEDSPLHF
DNA: TGTGCCAGCAAAAGGGGTGATGAGGATTCACCCCTCCACTTT

size: few
J: TRBJ2-5
V: TRBV9
D: TRBD2
CDR3: CASSVVGGEGTQYF
DNA: TGTGCCAGCAGCGTAGTCGGGGGGGAGGGGACCCAGTACTTC

size: few
J: TRBJ1-1
V: TRBV10-3
D: TRBD1
CDR3: CAISESTGEAFF
DNA: TGTGCCATCAGTGAGTCGACAGGGGAGGCTTTCTTT

size: few
J: TRBJ1-2
V: TRBV19
D: TRBD1
CDR3: CASSPWDRGGYTF
DNA: TGTGCCAGTAGTCCCTGGGACAGGGGAGGCTACACCTTC

size: NA
J: TRBJ2-5
V: TRBV30
D: TRBD2
CDR3: CAWSVRGLALGETQYF
DNA: TGTGCCTGGAGTGTACGAGGACTAGCTTTAGGAGAGACCCAGTACTTC

size: few
J: TRBJ2-2
V: TRBV7-3
D: TRBD2
CDR3: CASSPRGDGELFF
DNA: TGTGCCAGCAGCCCCCGGGGGGACGGGGAGCTGTTTTTT

size: NA
J: TRBJ2-1
V: TRBV28
D: TRBD2
CDR3: CAGSSGTWRGESSYNEQFF
DNA: TGTGCCGGCAGTTCCGGGACTTGGCGGGGGGAGAGCTCCTACAATGAGCAGTTCTTC

size: many
J: TRBJ1-6
V: TRBV5-5
D: NA
CDR3: CASSRGALNSPLHF
DNA: TGTGCCAGCAGCCGTGGAGCGCTCAATTCACCCCTCCACTTT

size: many
J: TRBJ2-3
V: TRBV7-2
D: NA
CDR3: CASSLEGGGAGDTQYF
DNA: TGTGCCAGCAGCTTAGAAGGTGGGGGGGCGGGAGATACGCAGTATTTT

size: NA
J: TRBJ2-1
V: TRBV20-1
D: TRBD2
CDR3: CSARLPGTSGGGSYNEQFF
DNA: TGCAGTGCTAGACTTCCTGGGACTAGCGGGGGGGGCTCCTACAATGAGCAGTTCTTC

size: NA
J: TRBJ1-5
V: TRBV7-9
D: TRBD1
CDR3: CASTSQGGLRNQPQHF
DNA: TGTGCCAGCACCTCCCAAGGGGGCTTGCGCAATCAGCCCCAGCATTTT

size: many
J: TRBJ1-2
V: TRBV2
D: NA
CDR3: CASRLVGGYTF
DNA: TGTGCCAGCAGGCTAGTCGGTGGCTACACCTTC

size: many
J: TRBJ1-1
V: TRBV19
D: NA
CDR3: CASSIRGNTEAFF
DNA: TGTGCCAGTAGTATAAGGGGGAACACTGAAGCTTTCTTT

size: NA
J: TRBJ2-6
V: TRBV29-1
D: NA
CDR3: CSVATSGANVLTF
DNA: TGCAGCGTTGCCACCTCTGGGGCCAACGTCCTGACTTTC

size: many
J: TRBJ2-1
V: TRBV12-3/TRBV12-4
D: NA
CDR3: CASSPNTHLEQFF
DNA: TGTGCCAGCAGTCCGAATACCCATCTTGAGCAGTTCTTC

size: few
J: TRBJ1-5
V: TRBV12-3/TRBV12-4
D: NA
CDR3: CASSFSQGGQPQHF
DNA: TGTGCCAGCAGTTTTAGCCAGGGTGGTCAGCCCCAGCATTTT

size: once
J: TRBJ2-3
V: TRBV20-1
D: TRBD2
CDR3: CSARDRIGGSYTQYF
DNA: TGCAGTGCTAGAGATCGGATCGGGGGGTCGTATACGCAGTATTTT

size: many
J: TRBJ2-3
V: TRBV6-1
D: NA
CDR3: CASSEQGTSTDTQYF
DNA: TGTGCCAGCAGTGAACAAGGAACGAGCACAGATACGCAGTATTTT

size: many
J: TRBJ2-3
V: TRBV28
D: TRBD1
CDR3: CASSSAQGAPDTQYF
DNA: TGTGCCAGCAGTTCAGCACAGGGGGCCCCAGATACGCAGTATTTT

size: many
J: TRBJ1-5
V: TRBV12-5
D: NA
CDR3: CASGFHEKGERDQPQHF
DNA: TGTGCTAGTGGTTTCCACGAGAAGGGGGAGAGGGATCAGCCCCAGCATTTT

size: many
J: TRBJ2-3
V: TRBV12-3/TRBV12-4
D: TRBD2
CDR3: CASSFRGGAGDTQYF
DNA: TGTGCCAGCAGTTTCCGGGGGGGGGCTGGAGATACGCAGTATTTT

size: few
J: TRBJ1-1
V: TRBV6-1
D: NA
CDR3: CASSEKGMAEAFF
DNA: TGTGCCAGCAGTGAAAAAGGCATGGCTGAAGCTTTCTTT

size: many
J: TRBJ2-5
V: TRBV12-3/TRBV12-4
D: NA
CDR3: CASSLFLAPGQRETQYF
DNA: TGTGCCAGCAGTTTATTTTTAGCGCCAGGCCAACGGGAGACCCAGTACTTC

size: NA
J: TRBJ1-1
V: TRBV4-1
D: NA
CDR3: CASSRITRFTEAFF
DNA: TGCGCCAGCAGCCGCATCACCCGGTTCACTGAAGCTTTCTTT

size: many
J: TRBJ2-5
V: TRBV11-2
D: NA
CDR3: CASSLEGSWETQYF
DNA: TGTGCCAGCAGCTTAGAGGGTTCTTGGGAGACCCAGTACTTC

size: few
J: TRBJ1-2
V: TRBV30
D: NA
CDR3: CAWRNNGDAGGYTF
DNA: TGTGCCTGGAGGAATAACGGGGATGCAGGGGGCTACACCTTC

size: NA
J: TRBJ1-1
V: TRBV25-1
D: TRBD1
CDR3: CASSAKYRGLTEAFF
DNA: TGTGCCAGCAGTGCAAAATACAGGGGGCTTACTGAAGCTTTCTTT

size: few
J: TRBJ1-1
V: TRBV11-3
D: TRBD1
CDR3: CASSSFTRGLDTEALF
DNA: TGTGCCAGCAGCTCCTTCACCAGGGGGCTGGACACTGAAGCTCTCTTT

size: NA
J: TRBJ2-1
V: TRBV4-1
D: NA
CDR3: CASSQGQTYEQFF
DNA: TGCGCCAGCAGCCAAGGACAAACCTACGAGCAGTTCTTC

size: NA
J: TRBJ2-2
V: TRBV19
D: NA
CDR3: CASKGSSGELFF
DNA: TGTGCCTCCAAGGGGTCGTCCGGGGAGCTGTTTTTT

size: many
J: TRBJ2-1
V: TRBV12-3/TRBV12-4
D: TRBD2
CDR3: CASSRSGGGYNEQFF
DNA: TGTGCCAGCAGCCGATCGGGGGGGGGGTACAATGAGCAGTTCTTC

size: many
J: TRBJ1-2
V: TRBV12-3/TRBV12-4
D: NA
CDR3: CASSPPGGYTF
DNA: TGTGCCAGCAGCCCCCCGGGTGGCTACACCTTC

size: many
J: TRBJ1-3
V: TRBV28
D: NA
CDR3: CASSGPNSGNTIYF
DNA: TGTGCCAGCAGCGGACCCAACTCTGGAAACACCATATATTTT

size: many
J: TRBJ1-1
V: TRBV3-1
D: NA
CDR3: CASSQAGEGQGAFF
DNA: TGTGCCAGCAGCCAAGCCGGGGAGGGGCAGGGAGCTTTCTTT

size: NA
J: TRBJ2-5
V: TRBV3-1
D: NA
CDR3: CASSRGGGRQETQYF
DNA: TGTGCCAGCAGCCGGGGGGGCGGCAGACAAGAGACCCAGTACTTC

size: many
J: TRBJ1-1
V: TRBV6-1
D: NA
CDR3: CASTRDIMNTEAFF
DNA: TGTGCCAGCACCCGGGACATCATGAACACTGAAGCTTTCTTT

size: few
J: TRBJ1-1
V: TRBV25-1
D: NA
CDR3: CATSGHHKDGTEAFF
DNA: TGTGCCACCTCGGGACACCACAAGGACGGCACTGAAGCTTTCTTT

size: NA
J: TRBJ2-5
V: TRBV9
D: NA
CDR3: CASSVATGSTRETQYF
DNA: TGTGCCAGCAGCGTAGCTACAGGGTCCACACGGGAGACCCAGTACTTC

size: NA
J: TRBJ1-4
V: TRBV5-1
D: NA
CDR3: CASSFSGTTNEKLFF
DNA: TGCGCCAGCAGCTTTAGCGGGACAACGAATGAAAAACTGTTTTTT